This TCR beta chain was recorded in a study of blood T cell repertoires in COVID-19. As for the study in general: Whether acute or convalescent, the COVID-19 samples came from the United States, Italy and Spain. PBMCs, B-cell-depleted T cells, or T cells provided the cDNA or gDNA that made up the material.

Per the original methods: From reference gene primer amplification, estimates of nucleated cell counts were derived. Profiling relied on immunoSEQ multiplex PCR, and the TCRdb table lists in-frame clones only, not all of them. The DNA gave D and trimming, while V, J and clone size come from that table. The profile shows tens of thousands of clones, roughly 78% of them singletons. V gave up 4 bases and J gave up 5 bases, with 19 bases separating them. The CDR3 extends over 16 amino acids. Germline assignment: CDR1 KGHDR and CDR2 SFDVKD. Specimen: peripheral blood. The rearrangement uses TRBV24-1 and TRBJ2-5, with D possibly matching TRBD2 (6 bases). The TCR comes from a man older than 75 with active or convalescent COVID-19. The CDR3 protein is CATSEPLGPGVETQYF. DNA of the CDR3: TGTGCCACCAGTGAGCCTTTGGGACCGGGGGTGGAGACCCAGTACTTC.